The entry that follows covers one TCR beta chain sequence. Its antigen is unidentified. This specimen belongs to a study of CD8+ T cells in alopecia areata. Findings and caveats of the study: More clonal than normal scalp was lesional scalp, particularly alopecia totalis/universalis. When scalp samples are sequenced, resident alphabeta T cells of normal skin are also captured.

CD4+ lymphocytes from 5 or 6 patients underwent sorting into CD25+CD127- populations. It was from alopecia areata patients that lesional scalp punch biopsies and peripheral blood were collected. From PBMCs, CD4+ and CD8+ T cells were sorted. Extracted RNA was reverse transcribed, and the resulting cDNA served as sequencing template. Assay used: immunoSEQ multiplex PCR; TCRdb lists only in-frame clones, some missing. The table records under 40,000 clones, roughly 53% of them present only once. Germline CDR1 SGHRS, CDR2 YFSETQ. V dropped 3 bases and J dropped 8 bases, with 14 bases sitting between them. This CDR3 has 14 residues.

Sequences were obtained from CD4+ Tregs sorted from blood. The clonotype was recovered from a human donor with alopecia areata. The chain joins TRBV5-1 to TRBJ1-4; D possibly corresponds to TRBD1 (6 bases). The chain's CDR3 is CASSSTVQGEKLFF. The CDR3 nucleotides read TGCGCCAGCAGCTCGACCGTTCAGGGGGAAAAACTGTTTTTT.